The 29 T cell receptor beta chains listed next were all sequenced from one sample in a study of blood T cells in healthy people across ages. Alongside a J-beta primer mix, a sample-barcoded 5' primer served in a second PCR lasting roughly 7 to 11 cycles. TCRdb reprocessed the 5' RACE reads via MiXCR and lists one record per CDR3 protein. The repertoire holds over 1.5 million distinct CDR3 sequences, with 49% as singletons. What was sequenced was blood. The receptors come from a woman aged 40-49 years in good health.

The V call is TRBV30, the J call TRBJ2-7; no reliable D call. Germline V gives CDR1 GTSNPN, CDR2 SVGIG (reference sequence). The CDR3 totals 11 residues. V was shortened by 5 bases and J by 5 bases, with 10 bases between the two germline ends. CDR3 bases: TGTGCCTGGGGGCCGACCGACGAGCAGTACTTC. Encoded protein: CAWGPTDEQYF. Looking up the rest from reference TRBV30 and TRBJ2-7 gives the full variable domain: SQTIHQWPATLVQPVGSPLSLECTVEGTSNPNLYWYRQAAGRGLQLLFYSVGIGQISSEVPQNLSASRPQDRQFILSSKKLLLSDSGFYLCAWGPTDEQYFGPGTRLTVT.

This clonotype has a single count. The chain links TRBV28 to TRBJ2-7, with 7 bases matching TRBD1. Trimming at V came to 6 bases and at J to 4 bases, leaving 12 bases not matched to a gene. Per the germline V gene, CDR1 is MDHEN and CDR2 is SYDVKM. The CDR3 totals 15 residues. The CDR3 region is CASRPTGQARYEQYF. The CDR3 nucleotides are TGTGCCAGCAGACCTACCGGACAGGCCCGATACGAGCAGTACTTC.

This chain links TRBV13 with TRBJ2-1, with 7 nucleotides matching TRBD2. The V and J ends lost 4 bases and 7 bases, in that order; junction bases with no gene match: 10. CDR3 size: 15 residues. Germline CDR1 reads PRHDT; CDR2 reads FYEKMQ (reference sequence). The CDR3 DNA is TGTGCCAGCAGCTCCGTAGGCGGGGGTTTAAATGAGCAGTTCTTC. Protein product: CASSSVGGGLNEQFF.

A note on this clonotype: One end of the junction varies from germline; a read error may be responsible. The gene calls are TRBV29-1 and TRBJ2-7, with 7 bases fitting TRBD1. CDR3 size: 14 residues. Germline V gene data show CDR1 as SQVTM and CDR2 as ANQGSEA. The DNA for the CDR3 is TGCGGCGTCAGAGACGACAGGGTTCGGTACGAGCAGTACTTC. Amino acid sequence: CGVRDDRVRYEQYF.

The chain couples TRBV5-8 to TRBJ1-5, with 8 bases identical to TRBD1. V was pared by 4 bases and J by 4 bases, with 7 bases of the junction left unmatched. The CDR3 runs 15 residues. From germline, CDR1 is SGHTS and CDR2 YDEGEE. The CDR3 sequence: CASSPGQAQNQPQHF. The CDR3 coding sequence is TGTGCCAGCAGCCCGGGACAGGCTCAAAATCAGCCCCAGCATTTT.

This clonotype has only one observation. The J gene is TRBJ2-7, the V gene TRBV3-1; tentative D call: TRBD1 (7 bases). The CDR3 has 18 residues. The germline V and J ends were trimmed by 3 bases and 7 bases, with 28 bases remaining between them. Germline assignment: CDR1 LGHDT and CDR2 YNNKEL (reference sequence). CDR3 region: CASSQHAYDRVDYNEQYF. For the CDR3, the DNA is TGTGCCAGCAGCCAGCATGCTTACGACAGGGTGGACTACAATGAGCAGTACTTC.

This clonotype was seen a handful of times. The chain uses TRBV6-1 and TRBJ1-4; D is ambiguous. CDR3 length equals 11 residues. The ends were cut back, 4 bases at V and 14 bases at J, with 11 bases in the middle. Germline values: CDR1 MNHNS, CDR2 SASEGT. The CDR3 protein is CASSGGARLFF. CDR3 nucleotide sequence: TGTGCCAGCAGTGGTGGTGCGCGGCTGTTTTTT.

The genes are TRBV12-3 or TRBV12-4 and TRBJ1-1; 7 nucleotides align to TRBD1. J lost 1 base, V lost 7 bases, and 6 bases had no gene match. The CDR3 is 14 residues long. The CDR3 here is CASTATGRNTEAFF. The CDR3 nucleotides read TGTGCCAGCACCGCGACAGGGAGGAACACTGAAGCTTTCTTT.

This clonotype was picked up a small number of times. The gene calls are TRBV5-1 and TRBJ2-4, with TRBD1 matching over 8 bases. TRBJ2-7 explains the end of the DNA better; the J call may be wrong. Germline values: CDR1 SGHRS, CDR2 YFSETQ. The CDR3 runs to 16 residues. CDR3 amino acids: CASSLDGTGPPYEQYF. CDR3 DNA sequence: TGCGCCAGCAGCTTGGACGGGACAGGCCCTCCCTACGAGCAGTACTTC.

This clonotype was detected a few times. The genes are TRBV7-2 and TRBJ2-5, with a weak D call TRBD2 (6 bases). V was cut by 0 bases and J by 2 bases, with 7 bases left in between. The germline V gene has CDR1 SGHTA and CDR2 FQGNSA. The CDR3 sequence is 14 residues long. The CDR3 here is CASSLATRQETQYF. For the CDR3, the DNA is TGTGCCAGCAGCTTAGCGACTAGACAAGAGACCCAGTACTTC. Filled out from reference TRBV7-2 and TRBJ2-5, the complete variable domain reads GAGVSQSPSNKVTEKGKDVELRCDPISGHTALYWYRQSLGQGLEFLIYFQGNSAPDKSGLPSDRFSAERTGGSVSTLTIQRTQQEDSAVYLCASSLATRQETQYFGPGTRLLVL.

This chain joins TRBV18 and TRBJ2-1; D call uncertain. V was cut by 1 base and J by 1 base, with 5 bases left in between. The CDR3 consists of 14 residues. Per germline, CDR1 KGHSH and CDR2 LQKENI. The CDR3 bases are TGTGCCAGCTCACCACAACAGTCCTACAATGAGCAGTTCTTC. Amino acid sequence: CASSPQQSYNEQFF.

This clonotype was detected only a few times. The V call is TRBV29-1, the J call TRBJ2-3; D might be TRBD1 (6 bases). From germline, CDR1 is SQVTM and CDR2 ANQGSEA. The CDR3 is 12 amino acids. Trimming took off 6 bases at V and 3 bases at J, with 10 bases between the two ends. CDR3 in DNA: TGCAGCGTCGTAACAGGGACAGATACGCAGTATTTT. Protein product: CSVVTGTDTQYF.

V usage is TRBV28 and J usage is TRBJ1-2; D perhaps matches TRBD1 (5 bases). V lost 10 bases and J lost 3, with 21 bases in between. The germline CDR1 and CDR2 sequences are MDHEN and SYDVKM. CDR3 length equals 15 residues. CDR3 residues: CATTYGTANHYGYTF. CDR3 in DNA: TGTGCCACCACATATGGGACGGCTAATCACTATGGCTACACCTTC.

This rearrangement joins TRBV9 to TRBJ2-1; 8 bases align to TRBD2. J lost 3 bases, V lost 4 bases, and 9 bases had no gene match. Germline V gene data show CDR1 as SGDLS and CDR2 as YYNGEE. CDR3 length: 16 residues. CDR3 in DNA: TGTGCCAGCAGCTTAACCGGGACTAGGGGCTACAATGAGCAGTTCTTC. Translated: CASSLTGTRGYNEQFF. Filled out from reference TRBV9 and TRBJ2-1, the complete variable domain reads DSGVTQTPKHLITATGQRVTLRCSPRSGDLSVYWYQQSLDQGLQFLIQYYNGEERAKGNILERFSAQQFPDLHSELNLSSLELGDSALYFCASSLTGTRGYNEQFFGPGTRLTVL.

The chain links TRBV20-1 to TRBJ2-5; 11 bases match TRBD1. The germline CDR1 and CDR2 sequences are DFQATT and SNEGSKA (reference sequence). V lost 5 bases, J lost 11 bases, and 13 bases stayed unmatched. The CDR3 sequence is 14 residues long. CDR3 amino acids: CSAGGQGALGEQYF. The CDR3 nucleotides read TGCAGTGCTGGAGGACAGGGGGCTCTGGGTGAGCAGTACTTC.

This clonotype was detected only once. The chain couples TRBV6-1 to TRBJ1-6, with a possible D match to TRBD1 (6 bases). Germline CDR1 MNHNS, CDR2 SASEGT. The CDR3 is made up of 14 amino acids. V gave up 8 bases and J gave up 6 bases, with 14 bases separating them. DNA of the CDR3: TGTGCCAGCGAGCCGGGACAAAGTAATTCACCCCTCCACTTT. Amino acids: CASEPGQSNSPLHF.

This clonotype was recorded a few times. The genes are TRBV6-2 or TRBV6-3 and TRBJ2-1; 16 bases are a match to TRBD2. Germline-derived CDR1 and CDR2 are MNHEY and SVGEGT. The CDR3 length is 17 residues. J was trimmed by 8 bases and V by 6 bases; bases with no gene match: 10. DNA of the CDR3: TGTGCCAGCAGCCGTCCCGGGACTAGCGGGGGGGCATATGAGCAGTTCTTC. Its translation is CASSRPGTSGGAYEQFF.

Comment on this clonotype: This sequence may be a read error, since a much larger clone differs from it by one base. CDR3 loop: CASSQGTSGGRSSYNEQYF. The CDR3 nucleotides read TGTGCCAGCAGCCAGGGGACTAGCGGGGGGCGTAGCTCCTACAATGAGCAGTACTTC. The V call is TRBV3-1, the J call TRBJ2-1; 15 nucleotides line up with TRBD2. The DNA matches TRBJ2-7 better at its end, which makes the J call doubtful. CDR1 and CDR2 from the germline V gene are LGHDT and YNNKEL (reference sequence). The CDR3 covers 19 residues.

As concerns this clonotype: A much larger clone is a single base away; this may be a read error. The chain uses TRBV7-2 and TRBJ2-6; no clear D. V gave up 2 bases and J gave up 1 base, with 9 bases separating them. There are 16 residues in the CDR3. CDR1 is SGHTA and CDR2 is FQGNSA in the germline V gene. The CDR3 loop reads CASSLNRRSGANVLTF. The CDR3 region has the DNA TGTGCCAGCAGCTTAAATCGTAGATCTGGGGCCAACGTCCTGACTTTC.

This chain connects TRBV7-3 to TRBJ1-1; maybe TRBD1 (5 bases). V was clipped by 8 bases and J by 4 bases, with 11 bases between them. The germline CDR1 and CDR2 sequences are SGHTA and FQGTGA. The CDR3 loop spans 12 amino acids. CDR3 in amino acids: CASGARVTEAFF. CDR3 nucleotide sequence: TGTGCCAGCGGGGCAAGGGTCACTGAAGCTTTCTTT.

There are a few counts of this clonotype. V is TRBV11-1 and J is TRBJ1-1; D is perhaps TRBD1 (6 bases). Germline V gene data show CDR1 as SGHAT and CDR2 as FQDESV (reference sequence). V lost 5 bases and J lost 6, with 10 bases in between. The CDR3 is made up of 12 amino acids. The CDR3 reads CASSLRQAEAFF. The CDR3 DNA is TGTGCCAGCAGCCTCCGACAGGCTGAAGCTTTCTTT.

The rearrangement joins TRBV6-5 to TRBJ2-7, with a weak D call TRBD1 (5 bases). Germline V gives CDR1 MNHEY, CDR2 SVGAGI. Trimming left V 2 bases short and J 0 bases short, with 11 bases between. The CDR3 extends over 15 amino acids. The CDR3 DNA reads as TGTGCCAGCAGTTACACCAGACAGTACTCCTACGAGCAGTACTTC. Translation: CASSYTRQYSYEQYF.

The gene calls are TRBV5-1 and TRBJ2-1; perhaps TRBD2 as D (6 bases). CDR3 length: 13 residues. Trimming left V 0 bases short and J 10 bases short, with 11 bases between. Germline V gene sequence: CDR1 SGHRS, CDR2 YFSETQ. The CDR3 loop is CASSLGPLAEQFF. The CDR3, as DNA: TGCGCCAGCAGCTTGGGCCCGCTAGCGGAGCAGTTCTTC.

As to this clonotype: The germline gene is not matched at one end of the junction; a read error may be the cause. The genes are TRBV27 and TRBJ2-5; TRBD2 matches 7 bases. The CDR3 contains 15 residues. CDR1 is MNHEY, CDR2 SMNVEV, per germline (reference sequence). The CDR3, as DNA: TGTGCCAGCAGTTGGACTAGTGGGTACCAAGAGACCCGGTACTTC. Protein sequence: CASSWTSGYQETRYF.

In its sample, this clonotype was seen a few times. The rearrangement links TRBV5-1 to TRBJ2-5; 11 nucleotides agree with TRBD1. CDR3 length: 16 amino acids. CDR1 and CDR2 from the germline V gene are SGHRS and YFSETQ. V was pared by 6 bases and J by 4 bases, with 11 bases of the junction left unmatched. CDR3 region: CASIRTGGAVLETQYF. The CDR3 bases are TGCGCCAGCATAAGGACAGGGGGCGCAGTCCTAGAGACCCAGTACTTC.

The chain carries TRBV7-9 and TRBJ2-7, with 9 nucleotides matching TRBD1. The CDR3 consists of 18 residues. V lost 1 base and J lost 2; bases outside the gene matches: 12. From germline, CDR1 is SEHNR and CDR2 FQNEAQ (reference sequence). Here the CDR3 reads CASSLVGTGNLRAYEQYF. CDR3 sequence (DNA): TGTGCCAGCAGCTTAGTCGGGACAGGGAACCTTCGAGCCTACGAGCAGTACTTC.

The rearrangement links TRBV20-1 to TRBJ1-1; 7 bases agree with TRBD1. V gave up 1 base and J gave up 0 bases; unmatched junction bases: 5. Germline loops: CDR1 DFQATT, CDR2 SNEGSKA (reference sequence). The CDR3 is made up of 15 amino acids. The CDR3 region has the DNA TGCAGTGCTAGAGGAGGAGGGGGCATGAACACTGAAGCTTTCTTT. Translation gives CSARGGGGMNTEAFF.

The chain is built from TRBV5-5 and TRBJ2-2, with TRBD2 matching 7 bases. CDR3 length equals 16 residues. Germline CDR1 is SGHKS and CDR2 is YYEKEE (reference sequence). J was trimmed by 5 bases and V by 1 base; bases with no gene match: 8. CDR3 sequence reads: CASSLFREGWTGELFF. The CDR3 coding sequence is TGTGCCAGCAGCTTGTTCAGGGAGGGATGGACCGGGGAGCTGTTTTTT.

The rearrangement uses TRBV7-2 and TRBJ2-3; 8 bases map to TRBD2. This CDR3 spans 17 amino acids. CDR1 and CDR2 (germline): SGHTA, FQGNSA. The junction had 9 bases not matched to a gene; V was cut back by 4 bases and J by 0 bases. CDR3 nucleotide sequence: TGTGCCAGCAGCTCGGGGGGGTCCCATACTAGCACAGATACGCAGTATTTT. It specifies CASSSGGSHTSTDTQYF.